This TCR beta chain was sequenced in a study of vaccination and CD4 T cells after COVID-19. Overall study findings and caveats: The median SARS-CoV-2-reactive clonotype number increased from around 19 to 38, without statistical significance.

The study sequenced cultured CD4+ T cell DNA using the Oncomine TCR Beta short-read assay. DNA came from CD4+ T cells after culture. TCRdb fed the PCR reads into MiXCR, producing one record per CDR3 protein. Seen here are roughly 28,000 distinct CDR3 sequences, 50% observed once, and the top ten hold roughly 27%. To note about this clonotype: As yet, its antigen is unknown.

This CDR3 is built from 14 residues. Trimming cost V 7 bases and J 8 bases, with 20 bases left between them. Germline-derived CDR1 and CDR2 are MNHNS and SASEGT. Noted treatment: roughly ten-day PBMC culture with coronavirus spike peptide pools or control peptides (ViraFEST assay). Per-well cultures of approximately 2.1 million PBMCs received 9 to 10 IU/ml IL-2 and 10 ug/ml peptide pools. The sequencing used CD4+ T cells from blood, cultured in vitro, collected before SARS-CoV-2 vaccination. The sequence came from a human donor who received a COVID-19 vaccine. J is TRBJ1-2 and V is TRBV6-1; maybe TRBD1 (5 bases). CDR3 protein: CASTRGENVWGYTF. The CDR3 DNA follows: TGTGCCAGCACGCGGGGGGAAAACGTGTGGGGCTACACCTTC.